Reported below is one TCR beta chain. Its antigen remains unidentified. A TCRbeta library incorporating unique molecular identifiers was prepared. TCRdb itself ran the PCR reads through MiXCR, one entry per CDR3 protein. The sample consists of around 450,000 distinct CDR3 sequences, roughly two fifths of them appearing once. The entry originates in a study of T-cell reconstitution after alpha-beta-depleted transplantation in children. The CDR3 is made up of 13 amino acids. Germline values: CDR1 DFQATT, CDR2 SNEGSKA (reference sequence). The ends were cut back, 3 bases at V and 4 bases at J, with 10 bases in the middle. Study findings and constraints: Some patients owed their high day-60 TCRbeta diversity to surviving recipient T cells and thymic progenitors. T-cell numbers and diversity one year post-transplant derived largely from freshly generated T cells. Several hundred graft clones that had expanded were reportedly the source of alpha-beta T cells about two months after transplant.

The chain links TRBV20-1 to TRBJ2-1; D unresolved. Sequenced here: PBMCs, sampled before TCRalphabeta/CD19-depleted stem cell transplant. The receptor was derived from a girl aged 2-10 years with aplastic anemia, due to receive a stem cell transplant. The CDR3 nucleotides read TGCAGTGCTAGGAAGGATTCGTACAATGAGCAGTTCTTC. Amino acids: CSARKDSYNEQFF.